Presented here are 17 T cell receptor beta chains from one specimen sequenced in a study of T cells after yellow fever vaccination. MiXCR was run by TCRdb on the 5' RACE reads, yielding one entry per CDR3 protein. The sample holds 95,000 to 150,000 distinct CDR3 sequences, more than 6.5% seen once. The input for sequencing was CD4+ T cells sorted from PBMCs, taken more than 8 days after the first yellow fever vaccination. The receptor source for this set is a man aged 18 to 29 who received the YFV17D yellow fever vaccine.

This clonotype has a count of ten or more. The chain combines TRBV11-2 with TRBJ1-1; D is unclear. The CDR3 spans 13 residues. CDR1 SGHAT and CDR2 FQNNGV come from the germline V gene. V shed 0 bases and J shed 5 bases, with 7 bases lying between them. CDR3 bases: TGTGCCAGCAGCTTAGATTGGGGTACTGAAGCTTTCTTT. It translates to CASSLDWGTEAFF.

This clonotype has ten or more counts. The gene calls are TRBV27 and TRBJ1-1; 10 nucleotides align to TRBD1. CDR3 length: 13 amino acids. The V gene end was trimmed by 9 bases and the J gene end by 0 bases; junction bases not matched to a gene: 1. Germline V lookup: CDR1 MNHEY, CDR2 SMNVEV (reference sequence). CDR3 residues: CASGQGVNTEAFF. The CDR3 bases are TGTGCCAGTGGACAGGGGGTGAACACTGAAGCTTTCTTT.

The chain employs TRBV18 and TRBJ2-7; 11 bases line up with TRBD2. From germline, CDR1 is KGHSH and CDR2 LQKENI. The CDR3 runs to 16 residues. Losses at the gene ends were 3 bases for V and 7 bases for J; bases not matched to a gene: 11. CDR3 region: CASSPDFSGGAGEQYF. Here the CDR3 DNA reads TGTGCCAGCTCACCTGACTTTAGCGGGGGGGCAGGAGAGCAGTACTTC. The full variable domain, in which reference TRBV18 and TRBJ2-7 provide the parts outside the CDR3, is NAGVMQNPRHLVRRRGQEARLRCSPMKGHSHVYWYRQLPEEGLKFMVYLQKENIIDESGMPKERFSAEFPKEGPSILRIQQVVRGDSAAYFCASSPDFSGGAGEQYFGPGTRLTVT.

This clonotype turned up a few times. V is TRBV7-2 and J is TRBJ2-3, with 11 bases that match TRBD2. The CDR3 sequence is 15 residues long. CDR1 and CDR2 (germline): SGHTA, FQGNSA. V lost 2 bases and J lost 6; bases outside the gene matches: 4. Here the CDR3 DNA reads TGTGCCAGCAGCTTACCGCTAGCGGGGGGCGATACGCAGTATTTT. It yields the protein CASSLPLAGGDTQYF.

The rearrangement links TRBV6-4 to TRBJ1-5; D is undetermined. V dropped 6 bases and J dropped 0 bases, with 6 bases sitting between them. The CDR3 covers 13 residues. The germline CDR1 and CDR2 sequences are MRHNA and SNTAGT. CDR3 in amino acids: CASSEGSNQPQHF. CDR3 in DNA: TGTGCCAGCAGCGAGGGTAGCAATCAGCCCCAGCATTTT.

This clonotype was found many times. The V call is TRBV27, the J call TRBJ2-2; 9 bases are a match to TRBD1. CDR1 MNHEY and CDR2 SMNVEV come from the germline V gene (reference sequence). There are 16 residues in the CDR3. Unmatched junction bases numbered 7, after V lost 5 bases and J lost 3 bases. The CDR3 DNA sequence: TGTGCCAGCAGTACACACAGGGGGCCCCACACCGGGGAGCTGTTTTTT. Translated, it gives CASSTHRGPHTGELFF.

Concerning this clonotype itself: A much larger clone sits a single nucleotide away, making a read error possible. The chain employs TRBV5-1 and TRBJ2-1, with a weak D call TRBD1 (5 bases). This CDR3 comprises 14 residues. Germline V gene lookup returns CDR1 SGHRS and CDR2 YFSETQ. Trimming stripped 4 bases from V and 2 bases from J, with 10 bases between. This CDR3 is CASSVDSTYNEQFF. The CDR3 DNA is TGCGCCAGCAGCGTAGACAGTACCTACAATGAGCAGTTCTTC.

This clonotype has at least ten counts. The chain couples TRBV2 to TRBJ2-1; TRBD2 aligns across 9 bases. The CDR3 runs 15 residues. Trimming at V came to 7 bases and at J to 4 bases, leaving 8 bases not matched to a gene. Germline V gives CDR1 SNHLY, CDR2 FYNNEI. The CDR3: CASIPTSGVYNEQFF. The CDR3 region has the DNA TGTGCCAGCATCCCGACTAGCGGAGTTTACAATGAGCAGTTCTTC.

This clonotype has ten or more counts. The V call is TRBV6-1, the J call TRBJ2-7, with TRBD1 matching 7 bases. V trimming: 7 bases; J trimming: 2 bases; junction bases outside the gene matches: 8. The CDR3 is 14 residues long. Per the germline V gene, CDR1 is MNHNS and CDR2 is SASEGT. The chain's CDR3 is CASTKSGQAYEQYV. CDR3 in DNA: TGTGCCAGCACTAAATCCGGACAGGCCTACGAGCAGTACGTC.

This clonotype was seen ten or more times. This chain joins TRBV29-1 and TRBJ2-7, with D possibly being TRBD2 (5 bases). Trimming took 4 bases from V and 7 from J, leaving 29 bases between them. The CDR3 length is 17 residues. Germline CDR1 is SQVTM and CDR2 is ANQGSEA. The CDR3 sequence: CSVVGTHRGILFSEQYF. CDR3 sequence (DNA): TGCAGCGTTGTGGGTACGCACCGGGGAATCCTTTTTAGTGAGCAGTACTTC.

This clonotype was found a few times. The V call is TRBV5-1, the J call TRBJ1-2; TRBD1 matches 9 bases. The CDR3 is 13 amino acids. Germline V gives CDR1 SGHRS, CDR2 YFSETQ. The V gene end was trimmed by 4 bases and the J gene end by 8 bases; junction bases not matched to a gene: 6. CDR3 loop: CASSPGQGTGYTF. The DNA for the CDR3 is TGCGCCAGCAGCCCGGGACAGGGCACCGGCTACACCTTC.

This clonotype was found many times. The chain uses TRBV7-2 and TRBJ1-1; perhaps TRBD1 as D (5 bases). V was trimmed by 2 bases and J by 11 bases, leaving 18 bases between them. Germline V gene sequence: CDR1 SGHTA, CDR2 FQGNSA. The length of the CDR3 is 14 residues. CDR3 sequence: CASSLQMGRGGAFF. The CDR3 DNA sequence: TGTGCCAGCAGCTTACAAATGGGGCGCGGGGGGGCTTTCTTT.

This clonotype has at least ten counts. The chain has TRBV7-2 and TRBJ2-3; D remains ambiguous. Per germline, CDR1 SGHTA and CDR2 FQGNSA. With 5 bases removed from V and 0 bases from J, the gap between germline ends came to 15 bases. This CDR3 contains 16 residues. The CDR3 nucleotides are TGTGCCAGCAGCCAACGTGGCGACCCGAGCACAGATACGCAGTATTTT. Protein product: CASSQRGDPSTDTQYF.

This clonotype was seen repeatedly, ten times or more. The chain couples TRBV7-2 to TRBJ1-1; D not resolved. Germline values: CDR1 SGHTA, CDR2 FQGNSA. The ends were cut back, 1 base at V and 0 bases at J, with 12 bases in the middle. This CDR3 contains 16 residues. The CDR3 spells CASSLVSGRMNTEAFF. The CDR3 region has the DNA TGTGCCAGCAGCTTAGTTAGCGGCCGAATGAACACTGAAGCTTTCTTT.

This clonotype has a count of ten or more. V and J are TRBV6-4 and TRBJ2-3, with D possibly TRBD1 on 6 matching bases. V gave up 6 bases and J gave up 3 bases, with 13 bases separating them. CDR1 is MRHNA and CDR2 is SNTAGT in the germline V gene. CDR3 size: 14 residues. The chain's CDR3 is CASSQGYRTDTQYF. DNA for the CDR3: TGTGCCAGCAGCCAGGGGTATCGGACAGATACGCAGTATTTT.

This clonotype has ten or more counts. The chain uses TRBV7-2 and TRBJ2-2, with D hard to call. The V end lost 5 bases, the J end lost 3 bases, and 4 bases lay between the germline ends. CDR1 SGHTA and CDR2 FQGNSA come from the germline V gene. The CDR3 sequence is 12 residues long. CDR3 protein: CASSPYTGELFF. For the CDR3, the DNA is TGTGCCAGCAGCCCATACACCGGGGAGCTGTTTTTT.

The sample holds many counts of this clonotype. The chain employs TRBV12-3 or TRBV12-4 and TRBJ2-1, with 7 positions matching TRBD1. J was trimmed by 3 bases and V by 8 bases; bases with no gene match: 4. The CDR3 extends over 13 amino acids. The CDR3 here is CASRDSYYNEQFF. The CDR3 nucleotides are TGTGCCAGCCGGGACAGCTACTACAATGAGCAGTTCTTC.